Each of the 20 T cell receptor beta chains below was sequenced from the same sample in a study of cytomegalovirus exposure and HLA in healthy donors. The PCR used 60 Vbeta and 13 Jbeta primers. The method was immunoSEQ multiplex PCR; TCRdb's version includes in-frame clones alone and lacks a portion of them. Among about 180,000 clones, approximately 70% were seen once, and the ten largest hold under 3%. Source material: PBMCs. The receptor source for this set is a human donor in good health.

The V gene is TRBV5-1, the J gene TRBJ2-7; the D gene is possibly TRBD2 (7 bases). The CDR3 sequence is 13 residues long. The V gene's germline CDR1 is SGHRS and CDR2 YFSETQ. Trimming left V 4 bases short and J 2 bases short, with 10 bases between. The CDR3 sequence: CASSRGGPYEQYF. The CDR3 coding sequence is TGCGCCAGCAGCAGGGGGGGGCCCTACGAGCAGTACTTC.

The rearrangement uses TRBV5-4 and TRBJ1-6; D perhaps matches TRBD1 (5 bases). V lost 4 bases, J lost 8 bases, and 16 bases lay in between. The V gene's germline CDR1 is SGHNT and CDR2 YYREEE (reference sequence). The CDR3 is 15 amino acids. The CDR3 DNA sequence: TGTGCCAGCAGCCCAGCAGGGAATTTGGATTCACCCCTCCACTTT. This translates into CASSPAGNLDSPLHF.

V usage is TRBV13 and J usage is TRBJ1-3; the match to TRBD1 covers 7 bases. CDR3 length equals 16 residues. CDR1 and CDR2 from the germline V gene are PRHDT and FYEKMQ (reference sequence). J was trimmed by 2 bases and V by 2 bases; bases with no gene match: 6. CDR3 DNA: TGTGCCAGCAGCTTAAGCCCCGGGACAGCTGGAAACACCATATATTTT. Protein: CASSLSPGTAGNTIYF.

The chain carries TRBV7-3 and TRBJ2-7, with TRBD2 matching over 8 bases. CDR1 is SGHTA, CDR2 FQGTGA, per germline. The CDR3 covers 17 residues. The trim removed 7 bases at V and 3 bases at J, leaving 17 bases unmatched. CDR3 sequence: CASNALRRGASDYEQYF. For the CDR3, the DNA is TGTGCCAGCAATGCCCTTCGGCGGGGGGCCTCAGACTACGAGCAGTACTTC.

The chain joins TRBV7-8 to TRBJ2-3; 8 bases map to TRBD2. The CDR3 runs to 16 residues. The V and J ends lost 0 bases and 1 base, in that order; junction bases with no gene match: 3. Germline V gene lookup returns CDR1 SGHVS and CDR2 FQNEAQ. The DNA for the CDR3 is TGTGCCAGCAGCTTAGCGCCGGGGGGGGGCACAGATACGCAGTATTTT. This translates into CASSLAPGGGTDTQYF.

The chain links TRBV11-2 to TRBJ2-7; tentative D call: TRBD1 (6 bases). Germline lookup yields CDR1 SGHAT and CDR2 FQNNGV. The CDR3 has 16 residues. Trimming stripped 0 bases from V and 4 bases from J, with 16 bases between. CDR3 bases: TGTGCCAGCAGCTTAGATCCCCGAGGGGGTTCTTACGAGCAGTACTTC. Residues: CASSLDPRGGSYEQYF.

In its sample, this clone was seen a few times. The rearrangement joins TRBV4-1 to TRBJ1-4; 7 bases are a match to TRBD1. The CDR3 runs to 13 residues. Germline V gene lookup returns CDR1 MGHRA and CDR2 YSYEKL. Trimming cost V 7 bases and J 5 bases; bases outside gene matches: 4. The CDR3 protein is CASIDRANEKLFF. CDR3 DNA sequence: TGCGCCAGCATAGACAGGGCCAATGAAAAACTGTTTTTT.

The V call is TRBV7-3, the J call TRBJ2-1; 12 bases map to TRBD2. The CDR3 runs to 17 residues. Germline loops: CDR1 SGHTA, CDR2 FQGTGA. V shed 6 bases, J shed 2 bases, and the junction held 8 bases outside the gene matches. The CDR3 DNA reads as TGTGCCAGCAGAGGAGGGTCTAGCGGGGGGGCCTACAATGAGCAGTTCTTC. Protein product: CASRGGSSGGAYNEQFF. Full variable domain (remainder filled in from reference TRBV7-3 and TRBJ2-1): GAGVSQTPSNKVTEKGKYVELRCDPISGHTALYWYRQSLGQGPEFLIYFQGTGAADDSGLPNDRFFAVRPEGSVSTLKIQRTERGDSAVYLCASRGGSSGGAYNEQFFGPGTRLTVL.

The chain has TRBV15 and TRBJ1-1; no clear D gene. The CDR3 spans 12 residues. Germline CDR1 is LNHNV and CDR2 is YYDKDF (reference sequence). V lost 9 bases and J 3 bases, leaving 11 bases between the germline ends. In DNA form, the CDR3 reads TGTGCCACGACATATGCCGACACTGAAGCTTTCTTT. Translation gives CATTYADTEAFF.

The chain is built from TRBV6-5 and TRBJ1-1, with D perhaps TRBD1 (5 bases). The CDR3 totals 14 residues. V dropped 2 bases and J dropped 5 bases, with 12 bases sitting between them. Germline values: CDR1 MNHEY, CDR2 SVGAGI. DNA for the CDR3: TGTGCCAGCAGTTACGGGGTAGGGGTTACTGAAGCTTTCTTT. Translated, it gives CASSYGVGVTEAFF.

DNA of the CDR3: TGTGCCAGCAGCCTCCCGAAGGGGGGGGGTGACAATGAGCAGTTCTTC. It codes for CASSLPKGGGDNEQFF. J is TRBJ2-1 and V is TRBV7-8; perhaps TRBD2 as D (7 bases). This CDR3 has 16 residues. V was pared by 5 bases and J by 5 bases, with 19 bases between. Germline V gene lookup returns CDR1 SGHVS and CDR2 FQNEAQ.

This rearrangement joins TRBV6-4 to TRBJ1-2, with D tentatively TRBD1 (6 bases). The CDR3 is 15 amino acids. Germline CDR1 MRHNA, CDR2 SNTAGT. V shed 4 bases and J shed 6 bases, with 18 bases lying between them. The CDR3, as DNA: TGTGCCAGCAGTGTCGACGGAGAAGGGGGTAATGGCTACACCTTC. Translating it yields CASSVDGEGGNGYTF.

DNA of the CDR3: TGTGCCAGCAGCTTAGCGGCTGTCACTTCAGGCTATGGCTACACCTTC. Protein product: CASSLAAVTSGYGYTF. The V call is TRBV7-9, the J call TRBJ1-2; unclear D gene. Deletions cut 0 bases from V and 4 bases from J, with 15 bases between. CDR1 SEHNR and CDR2 FQNEAQ come from the germline V gene (reference sequence). The CDR3 has 16 amino acids.

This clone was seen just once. The CDR3 loop reads CASSITDTAEAFF. The CDR3 DNA reads TGTGCCAGTAGTATCACCGATACAGCTGAAGCTTTCTTT. The chain couples TRBV19 to TRBJ1-1; D is ambiguous. The ends were cut back, 3 bases at V and 6 bases at J, with 11 bases in the middle. The CDR3 covers 13 residues. Germline V gives CDR1 LNHDA, CDR2 SQIVND (reference sequence).

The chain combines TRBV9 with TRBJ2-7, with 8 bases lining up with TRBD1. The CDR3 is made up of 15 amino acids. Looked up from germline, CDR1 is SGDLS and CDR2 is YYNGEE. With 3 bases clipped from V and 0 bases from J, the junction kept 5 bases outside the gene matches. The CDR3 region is CASSAQDRDSYEQYF. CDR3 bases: TGTGCCAGCAGCGCCCAGGACAGGGACTCCTACGAGCAGTACTTC.

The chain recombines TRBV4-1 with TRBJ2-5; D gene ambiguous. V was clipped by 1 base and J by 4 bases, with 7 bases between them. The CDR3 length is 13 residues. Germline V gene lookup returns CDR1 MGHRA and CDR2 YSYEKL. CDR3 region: CASSQVHGETQYF. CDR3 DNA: TGCGCCAGCAGCCAAGTACATGGAGAGACCCAGTACTTC.

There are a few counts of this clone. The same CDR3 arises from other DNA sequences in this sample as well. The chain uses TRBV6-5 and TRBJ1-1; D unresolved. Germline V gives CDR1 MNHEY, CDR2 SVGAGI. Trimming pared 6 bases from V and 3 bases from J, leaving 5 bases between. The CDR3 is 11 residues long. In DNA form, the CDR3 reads TGTGCCAGCAGACGAGACACTGAAGCTTTCTTT. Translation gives CASRRDTEAFF.

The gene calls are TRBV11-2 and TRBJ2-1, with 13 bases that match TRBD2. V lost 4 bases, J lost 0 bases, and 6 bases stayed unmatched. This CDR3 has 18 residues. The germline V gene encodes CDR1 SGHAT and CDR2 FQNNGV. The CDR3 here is CASSYTSGGDPSYNEQFF. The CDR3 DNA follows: TGTGCCAGCAGCTATACTAGCGGGGGGGACCCCTCCTACAATGAGCAGTTCTTC.

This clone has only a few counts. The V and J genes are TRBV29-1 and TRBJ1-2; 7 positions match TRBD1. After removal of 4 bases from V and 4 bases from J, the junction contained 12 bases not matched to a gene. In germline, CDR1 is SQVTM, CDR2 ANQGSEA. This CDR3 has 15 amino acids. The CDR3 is CSVGGATGQGYGYTF. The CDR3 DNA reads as TGCAGCGTTGGGGGGGCGACAGGGCAAGGCTATGGCTACACCTTC. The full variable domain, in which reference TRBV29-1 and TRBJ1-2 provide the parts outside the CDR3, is SAVISQKPSRDICQRGTSLTIQCQVDSQVTMMFWYRQQPGQSLTLIATANQGSEATYESGFVIDKFPISRPNLTFSTLTVSNMSPEDSSIYLCSVGGATGQGYGYTFGSGTRLTVV.

The CDR3 DNA reads as TGTGCCAGCAGCTTTGGGGACACCTCCTACGAGCAGTACTTC. Amino acid sequence: CASSFGDTSYEQYF. The V and J genes are TRBV5-8 and TRBJ2-7, with D possibly matching TRBD1 (6 bases). CDR1 SGHTS and CDR2 YDEGEE come from the germline V gene. The CDR3 covers 14 residues. V was shortened by 2 bases and J by 0 bases, with 9 bases between the two germline ends. The full variable domain, in which reference TRBV5-8 and TRBJ2-7 provide the parts outside the CDR3, is EAGVTQSPTHLIKTRGQQATLRCSPISGHTSVYWYQQALGLGLQFLLWYDEGEERNRGNFPPRFSGRQFPNYSSELNVNALELEDSALYLCASSFGDTSYEQYFGPGTRLTVT.